The rows below give T cell receptor beta chains drawn from one sample of a study of cytomegalovirus exposure and HLA in healthy donors. Sequencing used immunoSEQ multiplex PCR; TCRdb keeps in-frame clones, though not all of them. This sample's clone table lists 150,000 or so clones. Sequencing was done on a sample of PBMCs. The receptors stem from a woman between 18 and 29 years old in good health and CMV-seronegative. The CDR3 runs from the conserved cysteine through the conserved F or W. Each record gives: D gene, CDR3 length, V gene, J gene, CDR3 DNA, CDR3 protein. D genes are given only for firm matches.

TRBD2,15,TRBV9,TRBJ2-3,TGTGCCAGCAGCGTACGCGGGAGTAGCACAGATACGCAGTATTTT,CASSVRGSSTDTQYF
TRBD1,14,TRBV7-3,TRBJ2-1,TGTGCCAGCAGCCTTCGGACAGGGAGAAATGAGCAGTTCTTC,CASSLRTGRNEQFF
.,13,TRBV15,TRBJ1-4,TGTGCCACCAGCAGAGAACGGGAAGTTCCACTGTTTTTT,CATSREREVPLFF
.,11,TRBV5-1,TRBJ2-5,TGCGCCAGCCTCGGTACGCGGACCCAGTACTTC,CASLGTRTQYF
TRBD2,16,TRBV10-3,TRBJ2-5,TGTGCCATCAGTGAGGGACTAGCGGTTGCACGGGAGACCCAGTACTTC,CAISEGLAVARETQYF
TRBD2,16,TRBV5-1,TRBJ2-5,TGCGCCAGCAGCTCGGACGGGACTAGCGGGTCAGAGACCCAGTACTTC,CASSSDGTSGSETQYF
.,15,TRBV4-3,TRBJ2-3,TGCGCCAGCAGCCAAGACCCCCTTAGCACAGATACGCAGTATTTT,CASSQDPLSTDTQYF
TRBD1,17,TRBV5-1,TRBJ1-3,TGCGCCAGCAGCCCGGACAGGGTTGGTGACTCTGGAAACACCATATATTTT,CASSPDRVGDSGNTIYF
.,14,TRBV28,TRBJ1-5,TGTGCCAGCAGGTGGGCGGGGATGGAACAGCCCCAGCATTTT,CASRWAGMEQPQHF
.,13,TRBV15,TRBJ1-5,TGTGCCACCAGCAGCGGGGTGCGTCAGCCCCAGCATTTT,CATSSGVRQPQHF
TRBD2,17,TRBV11-2,TRBJ2-3,TGTGCCAGCAGCTTACCGATAGCGGGAGGGCCTAGAGATACGCAGTATTTT,CASSLPIAGGPRDTQYF
.,15,TRBV28,TRBJ2-4,TGTGCCAGCAGTTCCGAAGGACTAGCCAAAAACATTCAGTACTTC,CASSSEGLAKNIQYF
.,15,TRBV19,TRBJ1-1,TGTGCCAGTAGGGCGTCTTTGGAGATGAACACTGAAGCTTTCTTT,CASRASLEMNTEAFF
TRBD1,14,TRBV2,TRBJ1-2,TGTGCCAGCAGTGAAACGGACAGGGGGTATGGCTACACCTTC,CASSETDRGYGYTF
.,16,TRBV2,TRBJ2-5,TGTGCCAGCAGTGAAAAAATCGGCAGGGACCAAGAGACCCAGTACTTC,CASSEKIGRDQETQYF
.,12,TRBV7-2,TRBJ1-2,TGTGCCAGCAGCAAAGTCGCGTTTGGCTACACCTTC,CASSKVAFGYTF
TRBD1,13,TRBV2,TRBJ1-2,TGTGCCAGCAGGACAGGGGTTGCCTCCGGCTACACCTTC,CASRTGVASGYTF
TRBD1,16,TRBV11-1,TRBJ1-1,TGTGCCAGCAGCTTAGTGTCCGGGACAGGGGGCACTGAAGCTTTCTTT,CASSLVSGTGGTEAFF
TRBD1,15,TRBV19,TRBJ1-1,TGTGCGTCGACAGGGGAACGGGTGGTGAACACTGAAGCTTTCTTT,CASTGERVVNTEAFF
.,14,TRBV5-1,TRBJ1-1,TGCGCCAGCAGCTTGGGGGCAGCTAACACTGAAGCTTTCTTT,CASSLGAANTEAFF
TRBD1,15,TRBV6-1,TRBJ1-2,TGTGCCAGCAGTGCAAGGACAGGGGGCAGCTATGGCTACACCTTC,CASSARTGGSYGYTF
TRBD2,17,TRBV2,TRBJ2-2,TGTGCCAGCAGTGTTAGGGGACTAGCGGGAGGAACCGGGGAGCTGTTTTTT,CASSVRGLAGGTGELFF
TRBD1,13,TRBV19,TRBJ2-7,TGTGCCAGTAGTACACGACAGGGCGGCGAGCAGTACTTC,CASSTRQGGEQYF
.,16,TRBV14,TRBJ1-3,TGTGCCAGCAGCCAAGGATCGGGTACCTCTGGAAACACCATATATTTT,CASSQGSGTSGNTIYF
TRBD1,20,TRBV28,TRBJ2-5,TGTGCCAGCAGTTCAATAAGGGGGCTGAGTGAGCCATCCCTCACAGGGACCCAGTACTTC,CASSSIRGLSEPSLTGTQYF
.,15,TRBV19,TRBJ2-5,TGTGCCAGTAGTATAGTCCGGGGGTATCAAGAGACCCAGTACTTC,CASSIVRGYQETQYF
.,13,TRBV7-9,TRBJ1-4,TGTGCCAGCAGCTTAGGGGGGCACGAAAAACTGTTTTTT,CASSLGGHEKLFF
.,13,TRBV9,TRBJ2-2,TGTGCCAGCAGCGTAGGAGGGACCGGGGAGCTGTTTTTT,CASSVGGTGELFF
TRBD2,15,TRBV5-1,TRBJ2-3,TGCGCCAGCAGCTTGCCAGCGGGAGGGCGGGATACGCAGTATTTT,CASSLPAGGRDTQYF
.,16,TRBV6-4,TRBJ2-5,TGTGCCAGCAGTGACCCTGGGACATACCTCGAGGAGACCCAGTACTTC,CASSDPGTYLEETQYF
.,15,TRBV5-1,TRBJ1-3,TGCGCCAGCAGATTAGACTTCCGCCCTGGAAACACCATATATTTT,CASRLDFRPGNTIYF
TRBD2,17,TRBV30,TRBJ2-7,TGTGCCTGGAGTGTCAAGGGACTAGCGGGAGGGACCTACGAGCAGTACTTC,CAWSVKGLAGGTYEQYF
.,13,TRBV7-9,TRBJ1-5,TGTGCCAGCAGCCCAGGGGCTGATCAGCCCCAGCATTTT,CASSPGADQPQHF
TRBD1,15,TRBV7-9,TRBJ1-2,TGTGCCAGCAGCCCGACAGGGTTAGGTAACTATGGCTACACCTTC,CASSPTGLGNYGYTF
TRBD2,15,TRBV7-7,TRBJ2-5,TGTGCTAGCAGCTTGGGGAGCGGGGTCCAAGAGACCCAGTACTTC,CASSLGSGVQETQYF
.,15,TRBV7-2,TRBJ2-3,TGTGCCAGCAGCTCACGGGAGAGACGCACAGATACGCAGTATTTT,CASSSRERRTDTQYF
.,15,TRBV5-1,TRBJ1-1,TGCGCCAGCAGCTTGAACAGCGGTATGAACACTGAAGCTTTCTTT,CASSLNSGMNTEAFF
.,12,TRBV9,TRBJ1-3,TGTGCCAGCAGCGACGGGGGAAACACCATATATTTT,CASSDGGNTIYF
.,13,TRBV25-1,TRBJ2-2,TGTGCCAGCAGTTTGAGGAGTACCGGGGAGCTGTTTTTT,CASSLRSTGELFF
TRBD2,15,TRBV14,TRBJ2-2,TGTGCCAGCAGCCAAGGGACTAGCGAAGCCGGGGAGCTGTTTTTT,CASSQGTSEAGELFF
TRBD2,17,TRBV19,TRBJ2-1,TGTGCCAGTAGTATAGTCCTAGCGGGAGGGCTTAACAATGAGCAGTTCTTC,CASSIVLAGGLNNEQFF
TRBD2,17,TRBV9,TRBJ2-1,TGTGCCAGCAGCGTCGGGGGGGTATGGGGCACCGACAATGAGCAGTTCTTC,CASSVGGVWGTDNEQFF
TRBD1,15,TRBV10-3,TRBJ2-7,TGTGCCACGGAGTCTGGGGACAGCCCGGGCTACGAGCAGTACTTC,CATESGDSPGYEQYF
.,13,TRBV6-4,TRBJ2-5,TGTGCCAGCGGGGACTGTCAACAAGAGACCCAGTACTTC,CASGDCQQETQYF
.,16,TRBV19,TRBJ2-1,TGTGCCAGTAGTATCGGTGGCGGGGCCCTATACAATGAGCAGTTCTTC,CASSIGGGALYNEQFF
.,14,TRBV27,TRBJ2-3,TGTGCCAGCAGTTTACAACCAGAAACAGATACGCAGTATTTT,CASSLQPETDTQYF